One sample yielded the 19 T cell receptor beta chains listed below, sequenced in a study of blood T cells in healthy people across ages. Primers used in a second PCR of roughly 7 to 12 cycles were a sample-barcoded 5' primer and a J-beta primer mix. Using its own MiXCR run on the 5' RACE reads, TCRdb lists one record per CDR3 protein. Here the sample spans about 1.4 million distinct CDR3 sequences, around 59% being singletons. Sequencing was done on a sample of blood. These receptors came from a man aged 18-30 years in good health.

The genes are TRBV10-3 and TRBJ2-5, with a possible D match to TRBD2 (6 bases). TRBJ2-7 explains the end of the DNA better; the J call may be wrong. The germline CDR1 and CDR2 sequences are ENHRY and SYGVKD. This CDR3 contains 15 residues. CDR3 sequence (DNA): TGTGCCATCAGTGAGTCTGACGGGGGACCCTACGAGCAGTACTTC. This gives the protein CAISESDGGPYEQYF.

As concerns this clonotype: A much larger clone differs from this one at a single base, so this may be a read error. V gene TRBV12-3 or TRBV12-4 combines with J gene TRBJ2-1; weak D call: TRBD2 (6 bases). Gene TRBJ2-7 matches the end of the DNA better, so the J call may be wrong. CDR3 length: 13 amino acids. This CDR3 is CASSPGTYNEQYF. Written as DNA, the CDR3 is TGTGCCAGCAGTCCCGGGACTTACAATGAGCAGTACTTC.

J is TRBJ1-2 and V is TRBV21-1. TRBV21-1 corresponds to a pseudogene. This CDR3 region has 16 residues. The DNA of the CDR3 is TGTGCCAGCAGGCATACGGGACTTTCCGGGGTCTATGGCTACACCTTC. Translation gives CASRHTGLSGVYGYTF.

This rearrangement joins TRBV5-1 to TRBJ1-4; D gene unclear. CDR3 length: 14 amino acids. Per germline, CDR1 SGHRS and CDR2 YFSETQ. Trimming pared 2 bases from V and 6 bases from J, leaving 11 bases between. CDR3 nucleotide sequence: TGCGCCAGCAGCTTTACTCCAAAGGATGAAAAACTGTTTTTT. It encodes CASSFTPKDEKLFF. Looking up the rest from reference TRBV5-1 and TRBJ1-4 gives the full variable domain: KAGVTQTPRYLIKTRGQQVTLSCSPISGHRSVSWYQQTPGQGLQFLFEYFSETQRNKGNFPGRFSGRQFSNSRSEMNVSTLELGDSALYLCASSFTPKDEKLFFGSGTQLSVL.

The J gene is TRBJ2-5, the V gene TRBV6-1; TRBD1 is a possible D gene (6 bases). The closer fit of TRBJ2-7 to the DNA end suggests the J call may be wrong. The CDR3 totals 15 residues. Germline lookup yields CDR1 MNHNS and CDR2 SASEGT. The DNA of the CDR3 is TGTGCCAGCAGATTCACGGGACAACTAACTACCGAGCAGTACTTC. It is translated as CASRFTGQLTTEQYF.

This clonotype was observed a handful of times. The rearrangement links TRBV6-5 to TRBJ1-2; tentative D call: TRBD1 (6 bases). Per the germline V gene, CDR1 is MNHEY and CDR2 is SVGAGI. The CDR3 is 15 amino acids. The V gene lost 4 bases and the J gene lost 0 bases, with 12 bases spanning the gap. The DNA for the CDR3 is TGTGCCAGCAGTTCGACGAGGACAGCTAACTATGGCTACACCTTC. This sequence encodes CASSSTRTANYGYTF.

The CDR3: CSVEDRGKAYEQYF. CDR3 coding DNA: TGCAGCGTTGAAGACCGGGGTAAGGCCTACGAGCAGTACTTC. The chain couples TRBV29-1 to TRBJ2-7, with D possibly matching TRBD2 (5 bases). The V end was cut by 0 bases, the J end by 2 bases, with 11 bases between. The CDR3 loop spans 14 amino acids. Germline V gene sequence: CDR1 SQVTM, CDR2 ANQGSEA.

The chain links TRBV27 to TRBJ1-2; 11 bases map to TRBD1. From germline, CDR1 is MNHEY and CDR2 SMNVEV (reference sequence). The junction had 10 bases not matched to a gene; V was cut back by 8 bases and J by 8 bases. This CDR3 region has 14 residues. CDR3: CASALGQGARGYTF. The DNA for the CDR3 is TGTGCCAGCGCCCTAGGACAGGGGGCGAGAGGCTACACCTTC.

This chain joins TRBV6-2 or TRBV6-3 and TRBJ2-3; 11 nucleotides match TRBD2. The CDR3 loop spans 16 amino acids. The germline gives CDR1 MNHEY, CDR2 SVGEGT. The V and J ends lost 6 bases and 4 bases, in that order; junction bases with no gene match: 9. The CDR3, as DNA: TGTGCCAGCAGATCAACATCTAGCGGGGGGCCAGATACGCAGTATTTT. It yields the protein CASRSTSSGGPDTQYF.

V gene TRBV2 combines with J gene TRBJ2-3; TRBD2 matches 10 bases. V lost 11 bases, J lost 6 bases, and 14 bases stayed unmatched. There are 15 residues in the CDR3. CDR1 and CDR2 (germline): SNHLY, FYNNEI. The CDR3 region has the DNA TGTGCCTCCTCCGCGACTAGCGGGTTTTCGGATACGCAGTATTTT. This gives the protein CASSATSGFSDTQYF.

V and J are TRBV27 and TRBJ2-3; weak D call: TRBD2 (5 bases). The V end lost 5 bases, the J end lost 3 bases, and 18 bases lay between the germline ends. The CDR3 is made up of 16 amino acids. Germline CDR1 is MNHEY and CDR2 is SMNVEV (reference sequence). In DNA form, the CDR3 reads TGTGCCAGCAGTCCCCGCACTAGTCTTAGGACAGATACGCAGTATTTT. Its translation: CASSPRTSLRTDTQYF.

In its sample, this clonotype was seen a few times. This chain connects TRBV10-3 to TRBJ2-7; weak D call: TRBD2 (6 bases). V was pared by 10 bases and J by 2 bases, with 18 bases between. CDR1 is ENHRY and CDR2 is SYGVKD in the germline V gene. The CDR3 is 14 amino acids. The CDR3 nucleotides read TGTGCCACCGGGAGCCAAGGGGTTACCTACGAGCAGTACTTC. Its protein product is CATGSQGVTYEQYF.

CDR3 loop: CASSFHRGSGANVLTF. In DNA form, the CDR3 reads TGTGCCAGCAGTTTTCACAGGGGCTCCGGGGCCAACGTCCTGACTTTC. V is TRBV6-2 or TRBV6-3 and J is TRBJ2-6, with 7 bases matching TRBD1. Per the germline V gene, CDR1 is MNHEY and CDR2 is SVGEGT. The ends lost 4 bases at V and 4 bases at J; junction bases unmatched: 7. The CDR3 length is 16 residues.

This rearrangement joins TRBV29-1 to TRBJ2-1; TRBD2 is a possible D gene (7 bases). Looked up from germline, CDR1 is SQVTM and CDR2 is ANQGSEA. The CDR3 covers 14 residues. Deletions cut 6 bases from V and 7 bases from J, with 19 bases between. CDR3 DNA sequence: TGCAGCGTCGGTGGGGAGCGGGGACATAATGAGCAGTTCTTC. Its translation: CSVGGERGHNEQFF.

The chain couples TRBV18 to TRBJ1-2, with D unclear. The germline V gene has CDR1 KGHSH and CDR2 LQKENI. The CDR3 is 15 residues long. Trimming took 3 bases from V and 2 from J, leaving 13 bases between them. This CDR3 reads CASSPAGGTNYGYTF. The CDR3 nucleotides are TGTGCCAGCTCACCCGCTGGCGGCACCAACTATGGCTACACCTTC.

V gene TRBV29-1 combines with J gene TRBJ1-2, with D perhaps matching TRBD1 (5 bases). V was pared by 7 bases and J by 7 bases, with 19 bases between. The CDR3 sequence is 13 residues long. Germline V gene sequence: CDR1 SQVTM, CDR2 ANQGSEA. CDR3 DNA: TGCAGCGCCCAGGTTGAGGGACTGCCTGGCTACACCTTC. As protein: CSAQVEGLPGYTF.

In DNA form, the CDR3 reads TGTGCCAGCAGTGAATTGGGGACAGGGGCTATCAGAGGCTACACCTTC. Translating gives CASSELGTGAIRGYTF. The chain is built from TRBV25-1 and TRBJ1-2; 10 positions match TRBD1. The CDR3 sequence is 16 residues long. With 1 base clipped from V and 8 bases from J, the junction kept 10 bases outside the gene matches. Germline CDR1 and CDR2: MGHDK and SYGVNS.

This rearrangement joins TRBV28 to TRBJ2-3; 8 bases align to TRBD1. Losses at the gene ends were 1 base for V and 4 bases for J; bases not matched to a gene: 7. CDR1 is MDHEN, CDR2 SYDVKM, per germline. This CDR3 is built from 16 residues. In DNA form, the CDR3 reads TGTGCCAGCAGTTTATCCTTGGCAGGGGGCGCAGATACGCAGTATTTT. The encoded protein is CASSLSLAGGADTQYF.

The V call is TRBV2, the J call TRBJ1-4; no clear D. Trimming stripped 4 bases from V and 2 bases from J, with 8 bases between. This CDR3 has 14 residues. Germline assignment: CDR1 SNHLY and CDR2 FYNNEI. CDR3 protein: CASSATTTNEKLFF. In DNA form, the CDR3 reads TGTGCCAGCAGTGCGACAACGACTAATGAAAAACTGTTTTTT. Complete variable domain (other parts from reference TRBV2 and TRBJ1-4): EPEVTQTPSHQVTQMGQEVILRCVPISNHLYFYWYRQILGQKVEFLVSFYNNEISEKSEIFDDQFSVERPDGSNFTLKIRSTKLEDSAMYFCASSATTTNEKLFFGSGTQLSVL.